These T cell receptor beta chains were read from a single sample in a study of T cells expressing NK-cell markers. From the 5' RACE reads, TCRdb lists one entry per CDR3 protein and no DNA. The listing contains approximately 22,000 distinct CDR3 sequences. The sequencing input was blood T cells: a sorted CD56 or NKG2C T cell subset, CD4+ or CD8+ T cells, or bulk PBMC T cells (not recorded which). The receptors were gathered from a man aged 18-69 years in good health. The CDR3 runs from the conserved cysteine through the conserved F or W. Fields, in order: V gene, clone size, J gene, CDR3 protein. The size field is filled for only some rows; it gives once, few, many or a size class.

TRBV12-3/TRBV12-4	-	TRBJ2-3	CASSSRREVTDTQYF
TRBV7-9	-	TRBJ2-1	CASSITSGGFEQFF
TRBV28	-	TRBJ1-1	CASRTGTRYGAFF
TRBV27	-	TRBJ2-3	CAIPTIEAGGGDTQYF
TRBV15	-	TRBJ2-7	CATSRVRGRLTYEQYF
TRBV6-2/TRBV6-3	-	TRBJ2-3	CASRPGAGEADTQYF
TRBV7-4	-	TRBJ1-1	CASSLRRDKAFF
TRBV7-9	-	TRBJ2-3	CASSLRDREKNTQYF
TRBV2	-	TRBJ2-7	CASSTRQGSSYEQYF
TRBV7-2	-	TRBJ1-2	CASSLAGEGYTF
TRBV10-3	-	TRBJ2-1	CAISGGPTSGNEQFF
TRBV4-2	-	TRBJ2-5	CASSQGTRDQETQYF
TRBV5-6	-	TRBJ2-1	CASSLPGWRYNEQFF
TRBV4-2	-	TRBJ1-2	CASSQETGGSGYGYTF
TRBV2	-	TRBJ1-6	CARRVGTGDSPLHF
TRBV27	-	TRBJ2-3	CASSLFLTGGTDTQYF
TRBV20-1	-	TRBJ2-5	CSARDVPGRAEETQYF
TRBV7-2	-	TRBJ2-5	CASSLAIAETQYF
TRBV6-2/TRBV6-3	-	TRBJ2-7	CASSWTGGYEQYF
TRBV7-2	-	TRBJ1-2	CASSKGGGTRNYGYTF
TRBV29-1	-	TRBJ1-5	CSVTTGGNQPQHF
TRBV2	-	TRBJ1-5	CASSLGTGGNQPQHF
TRBV5-5	-	TRBJ1-1	CASSFTGANTEAFF
TRBV3-1	-	TRBJ1-4	CASSQDGTGNEKLFF
TRBV2	-	TRBJ1-6	CASSEGSEGSPLHF
TRBV14	-	TRBJ2-1	CASSQVLAGGPYNEQFF
TRBV27	-	TRBJ2-1	CASSLGTGGRDEQFF
TRBV19	medium-sized	TRBJ2-1	CASSFGGIGGHEQFF
TRBV19	-	TRBJ2-5	CASSQTGFEQETQYF
TRBV12-3/TRBV12-4	-	TRBJ2-7	CASSLGQGFYEQYF
TRBV3-1	-	TRBJ2-7	CASSQASGTGGYEQYF
TRBV20-1	-	TRBJ2-1	CSARVLEYEQFF
TRBV12-3/TRBV12-4	-	TRBJ2-7	CASSAHGYEQYF
TRBV6-2/TRBV6-3	-	TRBJ2-7	CASSYVRGGAQSYEQYF
TRBV11-2	-	TRBJ2-1	CASSYGPDLEQFF
TRBV4-1	-	TRBJ2-5	CASSHPRSGGFGETQYF